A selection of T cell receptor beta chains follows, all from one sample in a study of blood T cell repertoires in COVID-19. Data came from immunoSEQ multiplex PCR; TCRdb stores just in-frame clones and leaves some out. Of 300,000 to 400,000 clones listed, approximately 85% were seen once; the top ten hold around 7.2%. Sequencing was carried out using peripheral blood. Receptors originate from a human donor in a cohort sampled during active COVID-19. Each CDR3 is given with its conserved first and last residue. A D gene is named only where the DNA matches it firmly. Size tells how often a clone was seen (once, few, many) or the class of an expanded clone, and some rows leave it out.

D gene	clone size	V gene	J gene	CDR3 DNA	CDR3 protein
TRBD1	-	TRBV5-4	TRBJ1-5	TGTGCCAGCAGTTCGACAGGGAACAGGAGTCAGCCCCAGCATTTT	CASSSTGNRSQPQHF
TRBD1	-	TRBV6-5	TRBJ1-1	TGTGCCAGCGGACAGGGGTTCGGCACTGAAGCTTTCTTT	CASGQGFGTEAFF
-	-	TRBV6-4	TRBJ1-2	TGTGCCAGCAGTGGTTCCGGGACAAGTCATTACACCTTC	CASSGSGTSHYTF
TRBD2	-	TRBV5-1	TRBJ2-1	TGCGCCAGCAGCTTGGAGCGGGGGGCCAATGAGCAGTTCTTC	CASSLERGANEQFF
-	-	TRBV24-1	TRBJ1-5	TGTGCCCGCATAGTGCAGGGAAGAACTCAGCCCCAGCATTTT	CARIVQGRTQPQHF
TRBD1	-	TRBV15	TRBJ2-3	TGTGCCACCAGCAGATACCGACAGGGGGTGGGCACAGATACGCAGTATTTT	CATSRYRQGVGTDTQYF
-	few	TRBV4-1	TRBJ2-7	TGCGCCAGCAGCCCAATTGAGATAGAACCGGGACACAAAACCTACGAGCAGTACTTC	CASSPIEIEPGHKTYEQYF
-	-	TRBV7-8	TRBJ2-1	TGTGCCAGCAGCTTAGGGCCGCAAGAGCAGTTCTTC	CASSLGPQEQFF
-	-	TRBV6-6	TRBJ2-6	TGTGCCAGCAGTCCTCGAACCGGGATAAGCATCACTGGGGCCAACGTCCTGACTTTC	CASSPRTGISITGANVLTF
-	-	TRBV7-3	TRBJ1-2	TGTGCCAGCAGCCTCCAGGGTAGCTACACCTTC	CASSLQGSYTF
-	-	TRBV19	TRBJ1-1	TGTGCCAGTAGTATTGTACGTAGAGGGACAAGGAACACTGAAGCTTTCTTT	CASSIVRRGTRNTEAFF
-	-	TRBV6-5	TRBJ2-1	TGTGCCAGCACCCCAGAATCCTACAATGAGCAGTTCTTC	CASTPESYNEQFF
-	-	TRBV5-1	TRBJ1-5	TGCGCCAGCAGCTTGGACACAGATCAGCCCCAGCATTTT	CASSLDTDQPQHF
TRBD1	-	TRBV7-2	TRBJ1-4	TGTGCCAGCAGCCCGCGGACAGGGGCTAATGAAAAACTGTTTTTT	CASSPRTGANEKLFF
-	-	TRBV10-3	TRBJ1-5	TGTGCCATCAGTGATGTGAAGCAGGCGTCGGATCAGCCCCAGCATTTT	CAISDVKQASDQPQHF
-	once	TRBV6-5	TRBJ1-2	TGTGCCAGCAGTTACTCCGGGACAAACTATTTGAGGGGCTACACCTTC	CASSYSGTNYLRGYTF
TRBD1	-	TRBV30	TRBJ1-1	TGTGCCTGGAGTAGTAGAGGGGGCCTGAACACTGAAGCTTTCTTT	CAWSSRGGLNTEAFF
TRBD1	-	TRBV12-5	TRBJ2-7	TGTGCTAGTGGTTTGGGACAGGGAGTATCCTACGAGCAGTACTTC	CASGLGQGVSYEQYF
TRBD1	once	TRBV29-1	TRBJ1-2	TGCAGCGTTGAAGATTTGGACAGGATCTATGGCTACACCTTC	CSVEDLDRIYGYTF
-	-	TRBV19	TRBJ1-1	TGTGCCAGTAGTGCCAGGGGCCGGGGGGACACTGAAGCTTTCTTT	CASSARGRGDTEAFF
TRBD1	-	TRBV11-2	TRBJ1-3	TGTGCCAGCAGCCCGCGGACAGGGCTCCTGGGGGCTGGAAACACCATATATTTT	CASSPRTGLLGAGNTIYF
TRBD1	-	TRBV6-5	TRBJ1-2	TGTGCCAGCAGTACCTCAGGGGGCGCAAACTATGGCTACACCTTC	CASSTSGGANYGYTF
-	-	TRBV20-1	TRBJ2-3	TGCAGTGCTAGTTGGGCAGGGGCCCTTAGCACAGATACGCAGTATTTT	CSASWAGALSTDTQYF
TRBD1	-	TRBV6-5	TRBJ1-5	TGTGCCAGCAGACCCGGGACAGGGGGCAATCAGCCCCAGCATTTT	CASRPGTGGNQPQHF
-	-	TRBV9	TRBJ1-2	TGTGCCAGCAGCGTAGAGGCGGCACCTTCTAGCTATGGCTACACCTTC	CASSVEAAPSSYGYTF
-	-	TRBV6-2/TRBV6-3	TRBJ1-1	TGTGCCAGCAGCCTACAGGGACGGGGTGAAGCTTTCTTT	CASSLQGRGEAFF
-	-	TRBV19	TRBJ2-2	TGTGCCAGTAGTGTACAGGAGAACACCGGGGAGCTGTTTTTT	CASSVQENTGELFF
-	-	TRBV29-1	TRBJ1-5	TGCAGCGTTGGGACAGCGCACCATCAGCCCCAGCATTTT	CSVGTAHHQPQHF
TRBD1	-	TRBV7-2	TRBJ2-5	TGTGCCAGCAGCTCCACAGGGGGCCGAGAGACCCAGTACTTC	CASSSTGGRETQYF